The TCR beta chain under discussion was sequenced for a study of blood T cell repertoires in COVID-19. V was pared by 6 bases and J by 0 bases, with 8 bases between. The CDR3 consists of 14 residues. The germline gives CDR1 ENHRY, CDR2 SYGVKD. Assay used: immunoSEQ multiplex PCR; TCRdb lists only in-frame clones, some missing. The sample includes under 100,000 clones, more than 65% of them seen just once. The sequence was collected from a man older than 75 with active or convalescent COVID-19. The sequenced material came from peripheral blood. The rearrangement links TRBV10-3 to TRBJ1-4, with D uncertain. CDR3 in amino acids: CAISDGATNEKLFF. Here the CDR3 DNA reads TGTGCCATCAGCGACGGAGCAACTAATGAAAAACTGTTTTTT.